These 28 T cell receptor beta chains share one sample of origin, sequenced in a study of cytomegalovirus exposure and HLA in healthy donors. The data were produced by immunoSEQ multiplex PCR, yet TCRdb's version contains in-frame clones alone and is incomplete. The sample records 95,000 to 120,000 clones, 95% being singletons. Material for sequencing was PBMCs. The receptor source for this set is a young woman in good health and CMV-seronegative.

The V call is TRBV5-6, the J call TRBJ1-6; TRBD1 is a possible D gene (6 bases). V was trimmed by 2 bases and J by 7 bases, leaving 10 bases between them. CDR1 is SGHDT and CDR2 is YYEEEE in the germline V gene. This CDR3 contains 14 residues. CDR3 sequence (DNA): TGTGCCAGCAGCTTTGGACAGAGAAATTCACCCCTCCACTTT. Translated, it gives CASSFGQRNSPLHF. Filled out from reference TRBV5-6 and TRBJ1-6, the complete variable domain reads DAGVTQSPTHLIKTRGQQVTLRCSPKSGHDTVSWYQQALGQGPQFIFQYYEEEERQRGNFPDRFSGHQFPNYSSELNVNALLLGDSALYLCASSFGQRNSPLHFGNGTRLTVT.

This clone occurred once. The gene calls are TRBV7-9 and TRBJ2-5; D gene ambiguous. From germline, CDR1 is SEHNR and CDR2 FQNEAQ (reference sequence). V dropped 0 bases and J dropped 1 base, with 9 bases sitting between them. This CDR3 contains 15 residues. The CDR3 coding sequence is TGTGCCAGCAGCTTAGCCTGGCAGTCCCAAGAGACCCAGTACTTC. Amino acid sequence: CASSLAWQSQETQYF.

This clone was recorded once. J is TRBJ2-1 and V is TRBV5-6; tentative D call: TRBD1 (7 bases). CDR1 and CDR2 from the germline V gene are SGHDT and YYEEEE. The CDR3 sequence is 13 residues long. V lost 4 bases and J lost 8, with 13 bases in between. The DNA for the CDR3 is TGTGCCAGCAGCCTCAGGGGGAGGTATGAGCAGTTCTTC. This sequence encodes CASSLRGRYEQFF.

This clone was seen only once. The chain employs TRBV6-5 and TRBJ2-2; D is perhaps TRBD1 (5 bases). Germline V CDR1 and CDR2: MNHEY, SVGAGI. The CDR3 sequence is 15 residues long. V was shortened by 5 bases and J by 5 bases, with 15 bases between the two germline ends. This CDR3 reads CASSQGRARTGELFF. The CDR3 DNA reads TGTGCCAGCAGTCAGGGCAGGGCAAGGACCGGGGAGCTGTTTTTT.

The rearrangement uses TRBV4-3 and TRBJ2-6; D gene unclear. The V and J ends lost 5 bases and 6 bases respectively, with 14 bases between them. CDR3 length: 15 amino acids. Germline V gene data show CDR1 as LGHNA and CDR2 as YSLEER. CDR3 region: CASSKTLPPANVLTF. The CDR3 DNA is TGCGCCAGCAGCAAGACTCTGCCCCCGGCCAACGTCCTGACTTTC.

The chain joins TRBV18 to TRBJ1-5; D ambiguous. Germline V gene sequence: CDR1 KGHSH, CDR2 LQKENI. V dropped 5 bases and J dropped 2 bases, with 10 bases sitting between them. The CDR3 length is 14 residues. The CDR3 DNA is TGTGCCAGCTCATCGGGAGCAGGCAATCAGCCCCAGCATTTT. Amino acid sequence: CASSSGAGNQPQHF.

The rearrangement links TRBV19 to TRBJ1-2, with 7 bases that match TRBD1. With V trimmed by 3 bases and J by 4 bases, 11 bases remained unmatched. Germline CDR1 reads LNHDA; CDR2 reads SQIVND (reference sequence). This CDR3 is 16 amino acids long. The CDR3 DNA reads as TGTGCCAGTAGTATTTTCGGACAGGAGAGCATCTATGGCTACACCTTC. The encoded protein is CASSIFGQESIYGYTF.

As for this clone: Other DNA sequences of this sample code for an identical CDR3. V and J are TRBV5-1 and TRBJ1-5; the D gene is possibly TRBD1 (6 bases). From germline, CDR1 is SGHRS and CDR2 YFSETQ. CDR3 length: 16 amino acids. V shed 1 base and J shed 0 bases, with 11 bases lying between them. CDR3 amino acids: CASSLNPGDSNQPQHF. CDR3 sequence (DNA): TGCGCCAGCAGCTTGAATCCAGGGGATAGCAATCAGCCCCAGCATTTT.

V gene TRBV6-5 combines with J gene TRBJ1-2, with D unresolved. This CDR3 contains 15 residues. CDR1 is MNHEY, CDR2 SVGAGI, per germline. Between the trimmed V and J ends, which lost 5 bases and 3 bases, there was a span of 16 bases. The CDR3 loop is CASSAGDAGYYGYTF. DNA for the CDR3: TGTGCCAGCAGTGCCGGAGACGCGGGGTACTATGGCTACACCTTC.

The CDR3: CASSTGLAGGSDEQFF. CDR3 DNA: TGTGCCAGCAGCACGGGACTAGCGGGGGGCTCAGATGAGCAGTTCTTC. V and J are TRBV9 and TRBJ2-1, with 15 bases identical to TRBD2. The J segment lost 8 bases and the V segment lost 4 bases, leaving 7 bases of the junction unmatched. The CDR3 loop spans 16 amino acids. Germline CDR1 reads SGDLS; CDR2 reads YYNGEE.

The V gene is TRBV14, the J gene TRBJ2-2; 8 positions match TRBD2. This CDR3 is built from 16 residues. Germline V lookup: CDR1 SGHDN, CDR2 FVKESK. Unmatched junction bases numbered 8, after V lost 4 bases and J lost 4 bases. The CDR3: CASSLLGLAGTGELFF. For the CDR3, the DNA is TGTGCCAGCAGCCTACTAGGGCTAGCGGGCACCGGGGAGCTGTTTTTT.

The chain carries TRBV28 and TRBJ1-2; no definite D call. The CDR3 consists of 14 residues. Trimming took 0 bases from V and 1 from J, leaving 6 bases between them. CDR1 is MDHEN and CDR2 is SYDVKM in the germline V gene. CDR3 region: CASSLWRNNYGYTF. The CDR3 coding sequence is TGTGCCAGCAGTTTATGGAGAAATAACTATGGCTACACCTTC.

This chain connects TRBV27 to TRBJ1-3; the match to TRBD1 covers 7 bases. The trim removed 6 bases at V and 8 bases at J, leaving 10 bases unmatched. The germline V gene encodes CDR1 MNHEY and CDR2 SMNVEV (reference sequence). CDR3 size: 14 residues. For the CDR3, the DNA is TGTGCCAGCAGCCCGCTAGACAGGGTGGACACCATATATTTT. Its protein product is CASSPLDRVDTIYF.

This clone was seen just once. The rearrangement joins TRBV9 to TRBJ2-7; D might be TRBD1 (5 bases). Germline CDR1 SGDLS, CDR2 YYNGEE. The CDR3 sequence is 14 residues long. V was shortened by 3 bases and J by 1 base, with 11 bases between the two germline ends. DNA of the CDR3: TGTGCCAGCAGCGAGGGGTCAGGATCCTACGAGCAGTACTTC. Translation: CASSEGSGSYEQYF.

The genes are TRBV7-9 and TRBJ1-2, with a tentative D call TRBD1 (6 bases). The CDR3 runs 15 residues. Between the trimmed V and J ends, which lost 2 bases and 4 bases, there was a span of 14 bases. Germline-derived CDR1 and CDR2 are SEHNR and FQNEAQ (reference sequence). The CDR3 DNA is TGTGCCAGCAGCTTAAACAGGGACCTGGGCTATGGCTACACCTTC. It translates to CASSLNRDLGYGYTF.

This clone was counted once. This chain links TRBV27 with TRBJ2-7, with D perhaps TRBD2 (5 bases). CDR1 MNHEY and CDR2 SMNVEV come from the germline V gene (reference sequence). Trimming took off 3 bases at V and 0 bases at J, with 9 bases between the two ends. The CDR3 has 14 residues. For the CDR3, the DNA is TGTGCCAGCAGTTTTATAGGGAGCTCCTACGAGCAGTACTTC. It codes for CASSFIGSSYEQYF.

V and J are TRBV19 and TRBJ1-5; 12 bases are shared with TRBD1. CDR1 is LNHDA and CDR2 is SQIVND in the germline V gene (reference sequence). This CDR3 is 16 amino acids long. Trimming at V came to 6 bases and at J to 2 bases, leaving 5 bases not matched to a gene. The CDR3 sequence: CASSRGTGGGNQPQHF. CDR3 DNA sequence: TGTGCCAGTAGCCGAGGGACAGGGGGCGGCAATCAGCCCCAGCATTTT. Looking up the rest from reference TRBV19 and TRBJ1-5 gives the full variable domain: DGGITQSPKYLFRKEGQNVTLSCEQNLNHDAMYWYRQDPGQGLRLIYYSQIVNDFQKGDIAEGYSVSREKKESFPLTVTSAQKNPTAFYLCASSRGTGGGNQPQHFGDGTRLSIL.

The V gene is TRBV19, the J gene TRBJ1-2; D remains ambiguous. This CDR3 spans 14 amino acids. The V and J ends lost 6 bases and 3 bases respectively, with 14 bases between them. Germline lookup yields CDR1 LNHDA and CDR2 SQIVND (reference sequence). CDR3 region: CASSSFQVDYGYTF. The DNA of the CDR3 is TGTGCCAGTAGCTCTTTCCAGGTGGACTATGGCTACACCTTC.

This clone was counted a single time. One base away lies a much larger clone, so this may be a sequencing read error. V usage is TRBV6-1 and J usage is TRBJ2-7; D is ambiguous. CDR3 size: 11 residues. V shed 4 bases and J shed 3 bases, with 4 bases lying between them. Germline CDR1 reads MNHNS; CDR2 reads SASEGT. The DNA for the CDR3 is TGTGCCAGCAGTGCCGGCTACGAGCAGTACTTC. It translates to CASSAGYEQYF.

This chain links TRBV6-1 with TRBJ2-7, with D hard to call. In germline, CDR1 is MNHNS, CDR2 SASEGT. The CDR3 spans 14 residues. V was cut by 2 bases and J by 0 bases, with 8 bases left in between. CDR3 bases: TGTGCCAGCAGTGAATTATCCAGCTCCTACGAGCAGTACTTC. Its translation: CASSELSSSYEQYF.

This chain connects TRBV2 to TRBJ1-5, with D perhaps matching TRBD1 (6 bases). Trimming left V 3 bases short and J 7 bases short, with 13 bases between. Germline V gene lookup returns CDR1 SNHLY and CDR2 FYNNEI. The CDR3 consists of 14 residues. CDR3 in amino acids: CASSEGGGVQPQHF. CDR3 bases: TGTGCCAGCAGTGAGGGTGGGGGCGTCCAGCCCCAGCATTTT.

The V and J genes are TRBV9 and TRBJ1-1; D not resolved. Looked up from germline, CDR1 is SGDLS and CDR2 is YYNGEE. This CDR3 is 15 amino acids long. Trimming stripped 0 bases from V and 0 bases from J, with 9 bases between. The CDR3 DNA is TGTGCCAGCAGCGTAGAGTGGGCGATGAACACTGAAGCTTTCTTT. As protein: CASSVEWAMNTEAFF.

The chain links TRBV2 to TRBJ2-7; 7 bases line up with TRBD1. The CDR3 is 14 residues long. V lost 8 bases, J lost 3 bases, and 10 bases stayed unmatched. Per germline, CDR1 SNHLY and CDR2 FYNNEI. The CDR3 sequence is CASGQDRRFYEQYF. Written as DNA, the CDR3 is TGTGCCAGCGGACAGGACAGGAGATTCTACGAGCAGTACTTC. The full variable domain, its missing parts supplied by reference TRBV2 and TRBJ2-7, is EPEVTQTPSHQVTQMGQEVILRCVPISNHLYFYWYRQILGQKVEFLVSFYNNEISEKSEIFDDQFSVERPDGSNFTLKIRSTKLEDSAMYFCASGQDRRFYEQYFGPGTRLTVT.

The rearrangement uses TRBV6-4 and TRBJ1-1; 7 nucleotides match TRBD1. Per germline, CDR1 MRHNA and CDR2 SNTAGT. This CDR3 is 14 amino acids long. V lost 8 bases and J lost 6; bases outside the gene matches: 12. CDR3 in DNA: TGTGCCAGCCTGATCGATACAGGGGTCCCTGAAGCTTTCTTT. It specifies CASLIDTGVPEAFF.

The chain is built from TRBV10-3 and TRBJ2-1; tentatively, D is TRBD2 (5 bases). Germline V gives CDR1 ENHRY, CDR2 SYGVKD. The CDR3 sequence is 14 residues long. The V end lost 0 bases, the J end lost 4 bases, and 7 bases lay between the germline ends. CDR3 residues: CAISESGDYNEQFF. The CDR3 nucleotides read TGTGCCATCAGTGAGTCCGGGGATTACAATGAGCAGTTCTTC.

This chain joins TRBV28 and TRBJ1-1; D not resolved. CDR1 and CDR2 from the germline V gene are MDHEN and SYDVKM. This CDR3 spans 15 amino acids. Trimming removed 7 bases at V and 0 bases at J, with 15 bases between. The DNA of the CDR3 is TGTGCCAGCACCGCATCAGGACTGATGAACACTGAAGCTTTCTTT. It is translated as CASTASGLMNTEAFF.

The CDR3 spells CASSSQGNFGGYTF. The CDR3 DNA reads TGTGCCAGCAGTTCACAGGGGAACTTTGGTGGCTACACCTTC. The chain employs TRBV14 and TRBJ1-2, with 7 bases that match TRBD1. The CDR3 consists of 14 residues. V lost 6 bases and J lost 7; bases outside the gene matches: 11. Germline CDR1 is SGHDN and CDR2 is FVKESK.

The chain couples TRBV6-1 to TRBJ2-6, with D tentatively TRBD1 (5 bases). Germline loops: CDR1 MNHNS, CDR2 SASEGT. Deletions cut 3 bases from V and 0 bases from J, with 12 bases between. This CDR3 region has 17 residues. The DNA for the CDR3 is TGTGCCAGCAGTGAGCAGGGTCCCCTCTCTGGGGCCAACGTCCTGACTTTC. Translation gives CASSEQGPLSGANVLTF.